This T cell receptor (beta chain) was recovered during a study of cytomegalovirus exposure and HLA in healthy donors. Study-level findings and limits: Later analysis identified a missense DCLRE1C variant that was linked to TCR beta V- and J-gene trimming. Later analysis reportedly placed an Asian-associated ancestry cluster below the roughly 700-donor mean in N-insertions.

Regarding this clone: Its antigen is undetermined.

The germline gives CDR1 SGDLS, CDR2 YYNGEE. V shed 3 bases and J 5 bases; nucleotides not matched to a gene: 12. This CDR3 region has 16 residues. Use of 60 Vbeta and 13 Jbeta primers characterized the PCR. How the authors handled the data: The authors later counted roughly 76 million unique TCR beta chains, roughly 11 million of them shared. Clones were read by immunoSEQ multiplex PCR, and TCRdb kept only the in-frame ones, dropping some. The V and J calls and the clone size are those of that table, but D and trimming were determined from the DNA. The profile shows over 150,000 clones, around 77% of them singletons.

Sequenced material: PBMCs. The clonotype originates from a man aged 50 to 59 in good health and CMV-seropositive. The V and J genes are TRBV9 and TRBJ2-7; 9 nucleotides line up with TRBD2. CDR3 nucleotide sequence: TGTGCCAGCAGCGGCGAAAGCGGGGGGCGGAGGAACGAGCAGTACTTC. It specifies CASSGESGGRRNEQYF.